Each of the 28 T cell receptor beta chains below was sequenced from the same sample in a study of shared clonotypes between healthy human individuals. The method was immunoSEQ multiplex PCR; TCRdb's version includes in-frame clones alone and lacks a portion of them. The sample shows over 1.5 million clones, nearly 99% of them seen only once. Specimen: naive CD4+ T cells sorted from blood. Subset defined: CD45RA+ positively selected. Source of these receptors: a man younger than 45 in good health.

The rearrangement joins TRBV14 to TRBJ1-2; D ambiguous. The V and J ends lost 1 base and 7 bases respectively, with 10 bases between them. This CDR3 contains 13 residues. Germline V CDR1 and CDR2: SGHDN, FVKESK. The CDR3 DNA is TGTGCCAGCAGCCAAGCCTCCCGGGTTGGCTACACCTTC. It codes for CASSQASRVGYTF.

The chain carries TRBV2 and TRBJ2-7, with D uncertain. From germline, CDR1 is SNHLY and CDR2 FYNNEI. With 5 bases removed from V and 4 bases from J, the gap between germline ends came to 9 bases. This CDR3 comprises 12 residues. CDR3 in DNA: TGTGCCAGCAGTCGTGAGCGATACGAGCAGTACTTC. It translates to CASSRERYEQYF.

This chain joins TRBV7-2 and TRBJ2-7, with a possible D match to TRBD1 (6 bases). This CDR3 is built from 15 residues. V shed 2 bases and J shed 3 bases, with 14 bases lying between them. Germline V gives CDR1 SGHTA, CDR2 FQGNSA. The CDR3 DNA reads TGTGCCAGCAGCTTACAGGGGAACAGCTTCTACGAGCAGTACTTC. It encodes CASSLQGNSFYEQYF.

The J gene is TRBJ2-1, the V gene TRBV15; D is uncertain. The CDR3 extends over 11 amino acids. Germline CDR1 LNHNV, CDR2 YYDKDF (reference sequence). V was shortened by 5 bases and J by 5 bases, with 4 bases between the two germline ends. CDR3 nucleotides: TGTGCCACCAGCGAAAACAATGAGCAGTTCTTC. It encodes CATSENNEQFF.

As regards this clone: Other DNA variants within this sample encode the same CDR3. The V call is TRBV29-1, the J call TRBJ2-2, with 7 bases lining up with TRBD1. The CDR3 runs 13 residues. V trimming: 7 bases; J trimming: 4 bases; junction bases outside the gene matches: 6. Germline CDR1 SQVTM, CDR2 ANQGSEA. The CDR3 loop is CSGRTGGTGELFF. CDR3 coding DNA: TGCAGCGGACGGACAGGCGGCACCGGGGAGCTGTTTTTT.

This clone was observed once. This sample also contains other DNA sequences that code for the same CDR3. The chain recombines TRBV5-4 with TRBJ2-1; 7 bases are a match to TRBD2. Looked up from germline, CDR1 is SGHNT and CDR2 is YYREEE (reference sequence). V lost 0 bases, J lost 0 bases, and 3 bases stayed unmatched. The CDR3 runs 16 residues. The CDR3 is CASSLDGGSSYNEQFF. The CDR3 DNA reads TGTGCCAGCAGCTTGGACGGCGGGAGCTCCTACAATGAGCAGTTCTTC.

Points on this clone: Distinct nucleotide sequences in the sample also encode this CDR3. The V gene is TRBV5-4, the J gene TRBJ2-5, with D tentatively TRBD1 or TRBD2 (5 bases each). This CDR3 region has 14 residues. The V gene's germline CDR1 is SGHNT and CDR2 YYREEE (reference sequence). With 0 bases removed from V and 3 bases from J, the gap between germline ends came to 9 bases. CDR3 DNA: TGTGCCAGCAGCTTGGCCGGGACGGAAGAGACCCAGTACTTC. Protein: CASSLAGTEETQYF.

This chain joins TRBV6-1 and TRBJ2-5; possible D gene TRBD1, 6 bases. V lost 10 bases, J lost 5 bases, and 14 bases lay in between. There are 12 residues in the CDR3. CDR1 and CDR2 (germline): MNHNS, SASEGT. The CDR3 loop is CATHWGQETQYF. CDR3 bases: TGTGCCACCCACTGGGGGCAGGAGACCCAGTACTTC.

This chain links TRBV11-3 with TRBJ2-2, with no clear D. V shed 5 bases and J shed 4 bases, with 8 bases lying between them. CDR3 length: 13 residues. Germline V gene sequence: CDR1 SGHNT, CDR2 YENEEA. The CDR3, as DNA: TGTGCCAGCAGCCCCCAGTCCACCGGGGAGCTGTTTTTT. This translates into CASSPQSTGELFF.

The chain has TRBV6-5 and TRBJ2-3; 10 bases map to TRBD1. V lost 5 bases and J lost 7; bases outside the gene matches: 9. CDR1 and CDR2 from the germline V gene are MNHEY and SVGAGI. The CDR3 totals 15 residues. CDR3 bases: TGTGCCAGCAGTCCCACGGGACAGGGGACACATACGCAGTATTTT. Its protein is CASSPTGQGTHTQYF.

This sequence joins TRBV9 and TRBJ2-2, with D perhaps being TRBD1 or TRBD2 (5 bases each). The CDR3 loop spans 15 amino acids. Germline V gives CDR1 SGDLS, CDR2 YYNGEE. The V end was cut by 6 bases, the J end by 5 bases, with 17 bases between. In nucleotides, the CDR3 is TGTGCCAGCACGGTACGGGGCGAGGGGACCGGGGAGCTGTTTTTT. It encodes CASTVRGEGTGELFF.

The CDR3 region is CASSLGTNTGELFF. In nucleotides, the CDR3 is TGTGCCAGCAGCCTAGGGACGAACACCGGGGAGCTGTTTTTT. The chain carries TRBV5-4 and TRBJ2-2; D remains unclear. The CDR3 spans 14 residues. The V gene's germline CDR1 is SGHNT and CDR2 YYREEE (reference sequence). V shed 4 bases and J shed 0 bases, with 7 bases lying between them.

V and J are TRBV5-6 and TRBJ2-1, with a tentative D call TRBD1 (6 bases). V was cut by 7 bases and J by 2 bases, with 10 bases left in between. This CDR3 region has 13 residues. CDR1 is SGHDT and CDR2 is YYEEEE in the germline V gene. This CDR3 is CASGKGAYNEQFF. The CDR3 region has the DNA TGTGCCAGCGGAAAGGGGGCCTACAATGAGCAGTTCTTC.

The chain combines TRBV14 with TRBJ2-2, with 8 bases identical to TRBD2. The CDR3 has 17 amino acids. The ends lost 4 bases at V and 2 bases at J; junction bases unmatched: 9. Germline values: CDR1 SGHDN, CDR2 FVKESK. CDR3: CASSRTSGPGNTGELFF. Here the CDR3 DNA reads TGTGCCAGCAGCCGAACTAGCGGCCCCGGAAACACCGGGGAGCTGTTTTTT. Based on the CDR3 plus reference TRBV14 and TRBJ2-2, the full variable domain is EAGVTQFPSHSVIEKGQTVTLRCDPISGHDNLYWYRRVMGKEIKFLLHFVKESKQDESGMPNNRFLAERTGGTYSTLKVQPAELEDSGVYFCASSRTSGPGNTGELFFGEGSRLTVL.

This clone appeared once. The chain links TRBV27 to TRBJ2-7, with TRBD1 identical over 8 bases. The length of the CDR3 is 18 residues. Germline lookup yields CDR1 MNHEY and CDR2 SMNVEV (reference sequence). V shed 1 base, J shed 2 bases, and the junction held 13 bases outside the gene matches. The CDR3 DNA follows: TGTGCCAGCAGTTTATATGGAACATATGGGACAGGAGCCTACGAGCAGTACTTC. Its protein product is CASSLYGTYGTGAYEQYF.

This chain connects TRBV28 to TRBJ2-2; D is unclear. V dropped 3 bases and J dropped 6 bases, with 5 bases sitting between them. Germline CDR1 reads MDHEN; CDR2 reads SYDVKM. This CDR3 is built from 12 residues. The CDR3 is CASSFFAGELFF. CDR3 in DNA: TGTGCCAGCAGTTTTTTCGCCGGGGAGCTGTTTTTT.

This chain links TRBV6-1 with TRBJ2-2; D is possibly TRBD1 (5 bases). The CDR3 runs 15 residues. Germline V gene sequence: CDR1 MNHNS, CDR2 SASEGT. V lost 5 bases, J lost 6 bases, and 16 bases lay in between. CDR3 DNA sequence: TGTGCCAGCAGTCCGCTTGGGCAGGGTGCCGGGGAGCTGTTTTTT. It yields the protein CASSPLGQGAGELFF.

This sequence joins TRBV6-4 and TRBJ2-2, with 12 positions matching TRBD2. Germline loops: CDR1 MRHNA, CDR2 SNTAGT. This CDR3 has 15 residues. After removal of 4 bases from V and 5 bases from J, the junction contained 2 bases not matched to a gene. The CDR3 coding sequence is TGTGCCAGCAGTGTCCTAGCGGGAGGGACCGGGGAGCTGTTTTTT. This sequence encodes CASSVLAGGTGELFF.

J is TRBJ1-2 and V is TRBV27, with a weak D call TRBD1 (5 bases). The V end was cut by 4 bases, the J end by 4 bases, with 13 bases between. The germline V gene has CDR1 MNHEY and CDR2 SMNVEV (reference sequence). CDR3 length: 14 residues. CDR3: CASSSQGRGYGYTF. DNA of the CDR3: TGTGCCAGCAGTTCGCAGGGACGAGGCTATGGCTACACCTTC.

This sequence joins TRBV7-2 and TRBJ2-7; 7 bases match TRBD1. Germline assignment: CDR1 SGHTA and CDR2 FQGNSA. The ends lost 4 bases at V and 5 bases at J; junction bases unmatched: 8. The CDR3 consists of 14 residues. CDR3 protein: CASSYRGGIHEQYF. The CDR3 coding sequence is TGTGCCAGCAGCTATAGAGGGGGCATCCACGAGCAGTACTTC.

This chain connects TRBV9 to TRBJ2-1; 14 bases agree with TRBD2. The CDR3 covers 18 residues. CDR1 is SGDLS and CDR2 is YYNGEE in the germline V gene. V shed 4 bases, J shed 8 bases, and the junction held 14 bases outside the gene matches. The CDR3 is CASSSTSGRASSSHEQFF. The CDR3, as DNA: TGTGCCAGCAGCTCGACTAGCGGGAGGGCCAGTTCCTCGCATGAGCAGTTCTTC.

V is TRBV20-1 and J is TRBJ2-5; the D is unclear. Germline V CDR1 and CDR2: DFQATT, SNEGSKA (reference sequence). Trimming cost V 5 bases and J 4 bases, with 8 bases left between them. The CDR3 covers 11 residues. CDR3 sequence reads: CSAGPAETQYF. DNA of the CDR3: TGCAGTGCTGGGCCAGCAGAGACCCAGTACTTC.

DNA of the CDR3: TGTGCCAGCAGTTTATATACGGGACAGGCCAACGTCCTGACTTTC. It translates to CASSLYTGQANVLTF. The chain links TRBV27 to TRBJ2-6, with D possibly being TRBD1 (6 bases). The CDR3 is made up of 15 amino acids. Germline loops: CDR1 MNHEY, CDR2 SMNVEV (reference sequence). The V gene lost 1 base and the J gene lost 6 bases, with 10 bases spanning the gap.

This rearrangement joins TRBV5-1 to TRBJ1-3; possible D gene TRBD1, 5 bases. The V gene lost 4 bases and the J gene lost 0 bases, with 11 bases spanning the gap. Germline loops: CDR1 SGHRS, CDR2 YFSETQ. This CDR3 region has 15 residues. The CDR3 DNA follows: TGCGCCAGCAGCGAAGGACACCTCTCTGGAAACACCATATATTTT. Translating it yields CASSEGHLSGNTIYF.

As DNA, the CDR3 is TGTGCCAGCAGCCAAGGACAGGGGGATAAGAAGACCCAGTACTTC. Its protein is CASSQGQGDKKTQYF. The rearrangement uses TRBV14 and TRBJ2-5, with 9 bases aligning to TRBD1. The CDR3 has 15 residues. Germline values: CDR1 SGHDN, CDR2 FVKESK. J gave up 6 bases and V 1 base, and 6 bases lay outside the gene matches.

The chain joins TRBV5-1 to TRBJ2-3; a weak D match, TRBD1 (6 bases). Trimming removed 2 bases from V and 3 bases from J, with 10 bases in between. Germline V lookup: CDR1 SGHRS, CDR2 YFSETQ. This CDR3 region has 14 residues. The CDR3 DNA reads TGCGCCAGCAGCTTTGGACAGAATACAGATACGCAGTATTTT. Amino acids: CASSFGQNTDTQYF.

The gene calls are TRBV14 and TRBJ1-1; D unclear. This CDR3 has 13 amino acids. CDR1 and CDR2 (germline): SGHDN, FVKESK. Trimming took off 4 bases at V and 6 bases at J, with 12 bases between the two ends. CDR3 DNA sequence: TGTGCCAGCAGCCGAGAAGCACTTGCTGAAGCTTTCTTT. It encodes CASSREALAEAFF.

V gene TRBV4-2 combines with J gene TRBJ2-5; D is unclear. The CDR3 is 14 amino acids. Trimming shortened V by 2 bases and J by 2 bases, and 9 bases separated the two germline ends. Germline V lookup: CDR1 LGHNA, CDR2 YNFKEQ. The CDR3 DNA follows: TGTGCCAGCAGCCAACAGGCTACTCAAGAGACCCAGTACTTC. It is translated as CASSQQATQETQYF.